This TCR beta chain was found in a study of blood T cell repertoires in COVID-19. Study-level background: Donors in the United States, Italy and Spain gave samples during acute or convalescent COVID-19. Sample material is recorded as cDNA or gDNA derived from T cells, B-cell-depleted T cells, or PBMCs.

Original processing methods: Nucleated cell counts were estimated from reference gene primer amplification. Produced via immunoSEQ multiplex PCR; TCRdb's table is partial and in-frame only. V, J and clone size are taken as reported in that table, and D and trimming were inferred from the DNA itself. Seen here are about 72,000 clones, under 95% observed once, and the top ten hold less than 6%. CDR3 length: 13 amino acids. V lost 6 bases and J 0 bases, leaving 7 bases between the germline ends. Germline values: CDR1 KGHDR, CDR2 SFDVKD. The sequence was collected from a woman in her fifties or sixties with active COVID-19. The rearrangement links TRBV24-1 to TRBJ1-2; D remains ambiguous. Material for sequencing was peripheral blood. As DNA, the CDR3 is TGTGCCACCAGTACAGTAGCTAACTATGGCTACACCTTC. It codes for CATSTVANYGYTF.